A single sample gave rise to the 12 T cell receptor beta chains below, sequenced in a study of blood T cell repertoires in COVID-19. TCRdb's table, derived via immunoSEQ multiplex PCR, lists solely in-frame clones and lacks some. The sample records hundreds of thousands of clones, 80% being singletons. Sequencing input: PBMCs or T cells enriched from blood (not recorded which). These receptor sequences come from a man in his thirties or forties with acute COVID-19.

For the CDR3, the DNA is TGTGCCAGCAGCCAGCCGGGACAGTACTATGGCTACACCTTC. It translates to CASSQPGQYYGYTF. This chain uses TRBV11-2 with TRBJ1-2, with TRBD1 identical over 7 bases. Trimming took 5 bases from V and 3 from J; bases not matched to a gene: 6. CDR1 and CDR2 from the germline V gene are SGHAT and FQNNGV. The CDR3 is 14 residues long.

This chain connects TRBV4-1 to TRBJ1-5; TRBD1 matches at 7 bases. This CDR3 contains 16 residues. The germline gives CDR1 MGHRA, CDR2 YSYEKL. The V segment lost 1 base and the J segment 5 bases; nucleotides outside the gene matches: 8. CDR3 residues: CASSQGTGPRDQPQHF. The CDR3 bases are TGCGCCAGCAGCCAAGGGACAGGCCCAAGGGATCAGCCCCAGCATTTT.

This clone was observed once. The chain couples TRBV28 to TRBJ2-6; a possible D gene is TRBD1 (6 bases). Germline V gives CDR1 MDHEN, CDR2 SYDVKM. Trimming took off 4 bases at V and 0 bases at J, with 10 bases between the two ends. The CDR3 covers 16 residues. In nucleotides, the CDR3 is TGTGCCAGCAGTTCCGGGACACTCTCTGGGGCCAACGTCCTGACTTTC. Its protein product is CASSSGTLSGANVLTF.

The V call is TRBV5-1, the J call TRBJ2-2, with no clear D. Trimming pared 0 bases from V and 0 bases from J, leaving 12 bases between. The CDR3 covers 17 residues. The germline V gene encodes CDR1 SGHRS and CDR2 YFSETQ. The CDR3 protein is CASSLDYRLTNTGELFF. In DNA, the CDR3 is TGCGCCAGCAGCTTGGATTACAGATTAACGAACACCGGGGAGCTGTTTTTT.

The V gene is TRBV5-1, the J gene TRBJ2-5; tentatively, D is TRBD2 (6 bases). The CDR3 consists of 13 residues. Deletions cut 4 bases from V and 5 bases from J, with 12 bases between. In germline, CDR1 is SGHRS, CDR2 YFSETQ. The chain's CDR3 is CASSVRDSETQYF. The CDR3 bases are TGCGCCAGCAGCGTCCGGGACTCGGAGACCCAGTACTTC. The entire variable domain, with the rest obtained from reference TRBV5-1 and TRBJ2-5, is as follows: KAGVTQTPRYLIKTRGQQVTLSCSPISGHRSVSWYQQTPGQGLQFLFEYFSETQRNKGNFPGRFSGRQFSNSRSEMNVSTLELGDSALYLCASSVRDSETQYFGPGTRLLVL.

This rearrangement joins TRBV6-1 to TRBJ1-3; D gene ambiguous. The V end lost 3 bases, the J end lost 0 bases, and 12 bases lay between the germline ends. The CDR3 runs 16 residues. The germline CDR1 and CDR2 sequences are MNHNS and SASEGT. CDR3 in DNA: TGTGCCAGCAGTGAGTTGGGCAGCAGCTCTGGAAACACCATATATTTT. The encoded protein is CASSELGSSSGNTIYF.

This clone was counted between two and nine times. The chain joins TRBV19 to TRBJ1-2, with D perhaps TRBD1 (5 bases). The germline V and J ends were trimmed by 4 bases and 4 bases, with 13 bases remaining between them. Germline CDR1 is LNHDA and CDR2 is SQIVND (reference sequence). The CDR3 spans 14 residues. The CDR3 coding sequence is TGTGCCAGTAGTACAGGGAGGATCGGCTATGGCTACACCTTC. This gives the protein CASSTGRIGYGYTF.

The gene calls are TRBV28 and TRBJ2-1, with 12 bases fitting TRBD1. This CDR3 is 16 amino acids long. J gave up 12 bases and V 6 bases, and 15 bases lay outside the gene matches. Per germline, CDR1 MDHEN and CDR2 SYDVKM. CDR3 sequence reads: CASRPPGQGAIYRQFF. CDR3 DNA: TGTGCCAGCAGACCCCCGGGACAGGGGGCAATCTATCGGCAGTTCTTC.

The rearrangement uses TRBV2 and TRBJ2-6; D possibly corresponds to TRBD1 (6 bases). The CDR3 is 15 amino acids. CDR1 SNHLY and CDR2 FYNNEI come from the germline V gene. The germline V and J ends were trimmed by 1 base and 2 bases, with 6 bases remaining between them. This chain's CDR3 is CASSEDRAGANVLTF. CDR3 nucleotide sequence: TGTGCCAGCAGTGAAGACAGGGCTGGGGCCAACGTCCTGACTTTC. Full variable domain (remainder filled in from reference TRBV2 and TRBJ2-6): EPEVTQTPSHQVTQMGQEVILRCVPISNHLYFYWYRQILGQKVEFLVSFYNNEISEKSEIFDDQFSVERPDGSNFTLKIRSTKLEDSAMYFCASSEDRAGANVLTFGAGSRLTVL.

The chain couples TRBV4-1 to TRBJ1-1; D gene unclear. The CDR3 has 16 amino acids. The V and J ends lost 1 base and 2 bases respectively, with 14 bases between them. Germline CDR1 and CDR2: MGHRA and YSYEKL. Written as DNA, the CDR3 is TGCGCCAGCAGCCAAGTTCGGGTTTCGTTTAACACTGAAGCTTTCTTT. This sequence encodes CASSQVRVSFNTEAFF.

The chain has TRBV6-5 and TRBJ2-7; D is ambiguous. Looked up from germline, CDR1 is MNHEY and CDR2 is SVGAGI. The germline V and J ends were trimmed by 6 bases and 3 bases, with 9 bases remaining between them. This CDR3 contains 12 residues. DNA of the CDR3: TGTGCCAGCAGGGCCCCCCTCTACGAGCAGTACTTC. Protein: CASRAPLYEQYF.

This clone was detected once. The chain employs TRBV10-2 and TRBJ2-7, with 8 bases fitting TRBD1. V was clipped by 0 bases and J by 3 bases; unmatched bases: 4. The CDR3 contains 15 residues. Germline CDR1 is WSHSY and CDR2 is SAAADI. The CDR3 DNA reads TGCGCCAGCAGTGAGTCCCGGACAGGGAACTACGAGCAGTACTTC. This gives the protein CASSESRTGNYEQYF.